Listed below are T cell receptor beta chains from one sample, sequenced in a study of long-term antiretroviral therapy in people with HIV. Using immunoSEQ multiplex PCR, the repertoire was profiled, and TCRdb retains in-frame clones only, with some absent. The sample has tens of thousands of clones, 70% to 90% seen once; the top ten hold about 10%. Sample: unsorted PBMCs, taken 4.8 to 5 years after starting antiretroviral therapy. The source is a man aged 40-50 years with HIV. The CDR3 runs from the conserved cysteine through the conserved F or W. The D gene is left open where the match is weak. Size tells how often a clone was seen (once, few, many) or the class of an expanded clone, and some rows leave it out.

J gene | clone size | V gene | D gene | CDR3 protein | CDR3 DNA
TRBJ1-5 | . | TRBV19 | . | CASSMLGLHNQPQHF | TGTGCCAGTAGTATGTTAGGGCTCCACAATCAGCCCCAGCATTTT
TRBJ1-5 | . | TRBV2 | TRBD1 | CATGTGVNQPQHF | TGTGCCACCGGGACAGGGGTTAATCAGCCCCAGCATTTT
TRBJ1-2 | . | TRBV21-1 | . | CASSKLGLGNLHGYTF | TGTGCCAGCAGCAAACTAGGCCTTGGGAACCTTCACGGCTACACCTTC
TRBJ2-3 | . | TRBV5-1 | TRBD2 | CASSLEGTSGSFTDTQYF | TGCGCCAGCAGCTTGGAGGGGACTAGCGGGAGTTTTACAGATACGCAGTATTTT
TRBJ2-1 | . | TRBV11-2 | TRBD2 | CASSSRSGGAGYEQFF | TGTGCCAGCAGCTCCAGGAGCGGGGGGGCCGGATATGAGCAGTTCTTC
TRBJ2-2 | . | TRBV28 | . | CASSLGPRGWAGELFF | TGTGCCAGCAGTTTGGGCCCTCGGGGGTGGGCCGGGGAGCTGTTTTTT
TRBJ1-6 | few | TRBV7-9 | . | CASSSGPDSPLHF | TGTGCCAGCAGCTCAGGCCCGGATTCACCCCTCCACTTT
TRBJ1-2 | few | TRBV6-1 | . | CASSPSWQALGYTF | TGTGCCAGCAGTCCCTCTTGGCAGGCGCTAGGCTACACCTTC
TRBJ2-1 | few | TRBV5-4 | TRBD1 | CASSLDRVSYNEQFF | TGTGCCAGCAGCTTAGACAGGGTCTCCTACAATGAGCAGTTCTTC
TRBJ2-7 | . | TRBV6-6 | TRBD2 | CASSVSGSSYEQYF | TGTGCCAGCAGCGTTAGCGGGAGCTCCTACGAGCAGTACTTC
TRBJ1-1 | . | TRBV6-6 | . | CASTYGTVNTEAFF | TGTGCCAGCACCTACGGGACGGTGAACACTGAAGCTTTCTTT
TRBJ2-5 | once | TRBV21-1 | . | CASSRGSRQTGLDKPLAETQYF | TGTGCCAGCAGCAGGGGGAGCCGGCAGACAGGGTTGGACAAGCCCTTGGCGGAGACCCAGTACTTC
TRBJ2-7 | . | TRBV11-2 | . | CASSPWLAVGQSYEQYF | TGTGCCAGCAGCCCCTGGTTAGCTGTAGGGCAGAGCTACGAGCAGTACTTC
TRBJ2-2 | . | TRBV12-5 | TRBD1 | CASGYRQGARNGELFF | TGTGCTAGTGGTTACCGACAGGGGGCGAGGAACGGGGAGCTGTTTTTT
TRBJ1-1 | . | TRBV28 | . | CASPPTGNTEAFF | TGTGCCAGCCCCCCAACAGGCAACACTGAAGCTTTCTTT
TRBJ1-2 | . | TRBV6-5 | . | CASIGGNYGYTF | TGTGCCAGCATAGGGGGAAACTATGGCTACACCTTC
TRBJ2-7 | . | TRBV5-4 | . | CASSLPSSYEQYF | TGTGCCAGCAGCTTGCCGTCCTCCTACGAGCAGTACTTC
TRBJ1-2 | . | TRBV5-4 | . | CASSLTGGFYGYTF | TGTGCCAGCAGCTTGACGGGCGGATTCTATGGCTACACCTTC
TRBJ1-1 | . | TRBV5-6 | . | CASSFPGANTEAFF | TGTGCCAGCAGCTTTCCAGGGGCGAACACTGAAGCTTTCTTT
TRBJ1-1 | . | TRBV5-6 | TRBD1 | CASSGGTDGDTEAFF | TGTGCCAGCAGCGGTGGGACAGACGGGGACACTGAAGCTTTCTTT
TRBJ1-3 | . | TRBV5-5 | . | CASSFELPSPGPGNTIYF | TGTGCCAGCAGCTTTGAACTCCCCTCCCCTGGGCCTGGAAACACCATATATTTT
TRBJ1-2 | . | TRBV7-2 | . | CASSFGLGGTYGYTF | TGTGCCAGCAGCTTCGGTCTAGGGGGGACCTATGGCTACACCTTC
TRBJ2-5 | . | TRBV10-2 | TRBD1 | CASIGTEKETQYF | TGCGCCAGCATTGGGACAGAGAAAGAGACCCAGTACTTC
TRBJ2-5 | . | TRBV7-9 | . | CASSTRDTAVETQYF | TGTGCCAGCAGCACCCGGGACACGGCGGTAGAGACCCAGTACTTC
TRBJ1-3 | . | TRBV28 | . | CASGSPHSGNTIYF | TGTGCCAGCGGGTCCCCCCATTCCGGAAACACCATATATTTT
TRBJ2-1 | . | TRBV6-6 | . | CASSQTGTRTYNEQFF | TGTGCCAGCAGCCAGACCGGGACACGGACCTACAATGAGCAGTTCTTC
TRBJ2-5 | . | TRBV10-2 | TRBD2 | CASSGLAGSETQYF | TGCGCCAGCAGTGGGCTAGCGGGGTCGGAGACCCAGTACTTC
TRBJ2-3 | . | TRBV11-1 | . | CASSQFGGPSDTQYF | TGTGCCAGCAGCCAATTCGGAGGGCCCTCAGATACGCAGTATTTT
TRBJ2-7 | . | TRBV6-1 | . | CASSITRTYEQYF | TGTGCCAGCAGTATAACGCGGACTTACGAGCAGTACTTC
TRBJ2-3 | . | TRBV15 | TRBD2 | CATSSPGLAATDTQYF | TGTGCCACCAGCAGCCCGGGACTAGCGGCCACAGATACGCAGTATTTT
TRBJ1-1 | . | TRBV7-8 | . | CASSKQGRDTEAFF | TGTGCCAGCAGCAAACAGGGAAGGGACACTGAAGCTTTCTTT
TRBJ1-1 | . | TRBV18 | . | CASSPNSMNTEAFF | TGTGCCAGCTCACCGAACTCTATGAACACTGAAGCTTTCTTT
TRBJ1-4 | . | TRBV4-1 | . | CASSPNVGTDLTEKLFF | TGCGCCAGCAGCCCTAACGTCGGCACAGACTTAACTGAAAAACTGTTTTTT
TRBJ2-1 | once | TRBV12-5 | TRBD2 | CASGPGGGSYNEQFF | TGTGCTAGTGGTCCTGGCGGGGGGTCCTACAATGAGCAGTTCTTC
TRBJ2-4 | . | TRBV7-9 | . | CASSLRVGEGAKNIQYF | TGTGCCAGCAGCTTAAGAGTGGGGGAAGGGGCCAAAAACATTCAGTACTTC
TRBJ1-2 | . | TRBV4-3 | . | CASSPEANYGYTF | TGCGCCAGCAGCCCCGAGGCCAACTATGGCTACACCTTC
TRBJ1-2 | . | TRBV2 | TRBD1 | CASTGQTDYGYTF | TGTGCCAGCACGGGACAGACCGACTATGGCTACACCTTC
TRBJ2-7 | few | TRBV5-1 | . | CASSLAAGNSEQYF | TGCGCCAGCAGCTTGGCGGCGGGGAACTCCGAGCAGTACTTC
TRBJ2-5 | . | TRBV29-1 | TRBD1 | CSVQAGGPTGETQYF | TGCAGCGTGCAAGCAGGGGGCCCTACCGGGGAGACCCAGTACTTC
TRBJ1-1 | . | TRBV12-5 | TRBD1 | CASGLGQGSGTEAFF | TGTGCTAGTGGTTTGGGACAGGGTAGCGGCACTGAAGCTTTCTTT
TRBJ1-2 | . | TRBV9 | TRBD1 | CASSVARDRGPRSGGYTF | TGTGCCAGCAGCGTAGCCAGGGACAGGGGGCCCCGTTCGGGTGGCTACACCTTC
TRBJ2-7 | few | TRBV7-9 | . | CASSGGFREQYF | TGTGCCAGCAGCGGGGGATTCCGAGAGCAGTACTTC
TRBJ1-2 | . | TRBV6-1 | . | CASSEWHVGVANYGYTF | TGTGCCAGCAGTGAATGGCACGTGGGGGTGGCTAACTATGGCTACACCTTC
TRBJ1-1 | . | TRBV28 | . | CASSGTGTRMNTEAFF | TGTGCCAGCAGTGGCACCGGGACACGCATGAACACTGAAGCTTTCTTT
TRBJ2-7 | . | TRBV27 | . | CASSFGDGVAYEQYF | TGTGCCAGCAGTTTCGGGGACGGAGTAGCCTACGAGCAGTACTTC
TRBJ1-5 | few | TRBV19 | . | CASTQAGQARNQPQHF | TGTGCCAGTACCCAGGCGGGGCAGGCGCGAAATCAGCCCCAGCATTTT
TRBJ2-7 | once | TRBV10-1 | . | CASSVGYEQYF | TGCGCCAGCAGCGTAGGATACGAGCAGTACTTC
TRBJ1-1 | . | TRBV6-6 | . | CASRNQKNTEAFF | TGTGCCAGCAGAAATCAGAAGAACACTGAAGCTTTCTTT
TRBJ2-5 | few | TRBV5-8 | . | CASSGQETQYF | TGTGCCAGCAGCGGACAAGAGACCCAGTACTTC
TRBJ1-5 | . | TRBV6-6 | . | CASKVQQTNQPQHF | TGTGCCAGCAAGGTTCAACAGACCAATCAGCCCCAGCATTTT
TRBJ1-4 | . | TRBV7-8 | TRBD1 | CASSLAAFQGANEKLFF | TGTGCCAGCAGCTTAGCGGCTTTTCAGGGGGCTAATGAAAAACTGTTTTTT
TRBJ1-3 | . | TRBV7-9 | . | CASSSAGTGREGNTIYF | TGTGCCAGCAGCTCCGCCGGGACCGGCCGGGAGGGAAACACCATATATTTT
TRBJ1-4 | . | TRBV14 | . | CASSTNEKLFF | TGTGCCAGCAGCACGAATGAAAAACTGTTTTTT